The 6 T cell receptor beta chains below all came from one sample that was sequenced in a study of cytomegalovirus exposure and HLA in healthy donors. This PCR relied on a set of 60 Vbeta primers and 13 Jbeta primers. Method: immunoSEQ multiplex PCR; TCRdb's copy keeps in-frame clones and lacks some. The sample shows over 150,000 clones, approximately 80% of them seen only once. The source material was PBMCs. These receptors all come from a man under 40 in good health and CMV-seropositive.

The chain employs TRBV29-1 and TRBJ1-2, with D tentatively TRBD1 (5 bases). Germline CDR1 reads SQVTM; CDR2 reads ANQGSEA. The CDR3 is 12 residues long. Between the trimmed V and J ends, which lost 7 bases and 4 bases, there was a span of 13 bases. For the CDR3, the DNA is TGCAGCGGAAAGACAGACAGCTATGGCTACACCTTC. This sequence encodes CSGKTDSYGYTF.

This clone was observed once. The chain links TRBV5-1 to TRBJ1-1; 8 bases agree with TRBD1. The CDR3 has 16 amino acids. The junction had 10 bases not matched to a gene; V was cut back by 2 bases and J by 4 bases. CDR1 SGHRS and CDR2 YFSETQ come from the germline V gene. CDR3 DNA: TGCGCCAGCAGCTTAGTCTCAGGGGGCGCGGGCACTGAAGCTTTCTTT. Its translation: CASSLVSGGAGTEAFF.

The chain is built from TRBV2 and TRBJ2-3, with 8 nucleotides matching TRBD1. The CDR3 loop spans 15 amino acids. Losses at the gene ends were 4 bases for V and 2 bases for J; bases not matched to a gene: 5. Germline V lookup: CDR1 SNHLY, CDR2 FYNNEI. The CDR3 is CASSVRTGNTDTQYF. The CDR3 bases are TGTGCCAGCAGTGTTAGGACAGGGAACACAGATACGCAGTATTTT.

V and J are TRBV15 and TRBJ2-2, with TRBD1 as a possible D gene (5 bases). CDR3 length: 15 residues. From germline, CDR1 is LNHNV and CDR2 YYDKDF (reference sequence). V lost 1 base and J 3 bases, leaving 9 bases between the germline ends. The CDR3 bases are TGTGCCACCAGCAGAGTCACAGGTTACACCGGGGAGCTGTTTTTT. Translated, it gives CATSRVTGYTGELFF. Full variable domain (remainder filled in from reference TRBV15 and TRBJ2-2): DAMVIQNPRYQVTQFGKPVTLSCSQTLNHNVMYWYQQKSSQAPKLLFHYYDKDFNNEADTPDNFQSRRPNTSFCFLDIRSPGLGDTAMYLCATSRVTGYTGELFFGEGSRLTVL.

The V call is TRBV5-6, the J call TRBJ1-2, with 7 bases that match TRBD1. Germline V CDR1 and CDR2: SGHDT, YYEEEE. V gave up 3 bases and J gave up 13 bases; unmatched junction bases: 18. This CDR3 comprises 15 residues. CDR3 loop: CASSSILRAGGYSTF. In DNA form, the CDR3 reads TGTGCCAGCAGCTCGATCCTTCGAGCAGGGGGGTACTCCACCTTC.

This chain uses TRBV28 with TRBJ1-6; D is unclear. CDR3 size: 12 residues. The germline V gene encodes CDR1 MDHEN and CDR2 SYDVKM. V was shortened by 5 bases and J by 11 bases, with 10 bases between the two germline ends. CDR3 in DNA: TGTGCCAGCAGTAACGAGGAACCACCCCTCCACTTT. This gives the protein CASSNEEPPLHF. Drawing the rest from reference TRBV28 and TRBJ1-6, the complete variable domain is DVKVTQSSRYLVKRTGEKVFLECVQDMDHENMFWYRQDPGLGLRLIYFSYDVKMKEKGDIPEGYSVSREKKERFSLILESASTNQTSMYLCASSNEEPPLHFGNGTRLTVT.